Listed below are T cell receptor beta chains from one sample, sequenced in a study of T cell repertoires in cytomegalovirus infection. TCRdb re-analysed the reads in MiXCR, keeping a single row per CDR3 protein. Of 150,000 to 200,000 distinct CDR3 sequences in the sample, 8.5% to 10% were seen once. Specimen: PBMCs. These receptors were obtained from a human donor in good health (CMV status not recorded). Some clones in this sample may be carry-over from other donors' samples. CDR3s include the opening cysteine and the closing phenylalanine or tryptophan. A D gene is named only where the DNA matches it firmly. Clone size is given for some rows only: seen once, a few or many times, or a class if the clone is expanded.

>TRBV7-2|TRBJ1-3|NA|NA
TGTGCCAGCAGCTTACAGGGACTCTCTGGAAACACCATATATTTT
CASSLQGLSGNTIYF
>TRBV28|TRBJ2-5|NA|few
TGTGCCAGCAGTTTTGGAGGGGGCAGGGCTCTAGAGACCCAGTACTTC
CASSFGGGRALETQYF
>TRBV4-3|TRBJ2-5|NA|few
TGCGCCAGCAGCACCCGGGACCGGGAGACCCAGTACTTC
CASSTRDRETQYF
>TRBV24-1|TRBJ1-2|NA|NA
TGTGCCACCAGTGAAGAGAAGAGCGGCTACACCTTC
CATSEEKSGYTF
>TRBV12-3/TRBV12-4|TRBJ1-2|TRBD1|many
TGTGCCAGCAGCCGGCCCCGGACAGGGGGCATCTATGGCTACACCTTC
CASSRPRTGGIYGYTF
>TRBV20-1|TRBJ1-1|TRBD1|few
TGCAGTGCTAGGAGGGACAGGGCGAACACTGAAGCTTTCTTT
CSARRDRANTEAFF
>TRBV7-2|TRBJ2-2|NA|many
TGTGCCAGCAGCTTAGGAGGGCCGAACACCGGGGAGCTGTTTTTT
CASSLGGPNTGELFF
>TRBV20-1|TRBJ1-5|NA|many
TGCAGTGCTAGAGATTACAGGGAGGAGTATCAGCCCCAGCATTTT
CSARDYREEYQPQHF
>TRBV11-1|TRBJ2-1|TRBD1|many
TGTGCCAGCAGCTTAGCTGGGACAGCTCACAATGAGCAGTTCTTC
CASSLAGTAHNEQFF
>TRBV28|TRBJ2-7|TRBD2|NA
TGTGCCAGCAGCTCCCCACTAGCGGGAGTCGAAGAGCAGTACTTC
CASSSPLAGVEEQYF
>TRBV29-1|TRBJ2-1|NA|few
TGCAGCGTTGCCTTGGGTGCAGGGCCAAACAATGAGCAGTTCTTC
CSVALGAGPNNEQFF
>TRBV28|TRBJ2-4|NA|NA
TGTGCCAGCAGTTTAAGAGGGGAACTGGCCAAAAACATTCAGTACTTC
CASSLRGELAKNIQYF
>TRBV7-2|TRBJ2-1|TRBD2|many
TGTGCCAGCAGCCTCCAAGCGGGAACCTACAATGAGCAGTTCTTC
CASSLQAGTYNEQFF
>TRBV7-2|TRBJ2-7|NA|many
TGTGCCAGCAGCAGGGGGAGGGTTTACGTCTACGAGCAGTACTTC
CASSRGRVYVYEQYF
>TRBV6-2/TRBV6-3|TRBJ2-3|NA|many
TGTGCCAGCAGTTACGCCGTAACCGACCGGGATACGCAGTATTTT
CASSYAVTDRDTQYF
>TRBV18|TRBJ1-4|TRBD1|few
TGTGCCAGCTCAAGGACGACAGGGGCGAATGAAAAACTGTTTTTT
CASSRTTGANEKLFF
>TRBV4-3|TRBJ1-3|NA|many
TGCGCCAGCAGCCGGGTCCGGGCCTCCTCTGGAAACACCATATATTTT
CASSRVRASSGNTIYF
>TRBV7-3|TRBJ1-1|TRBD1|many
TGTGCCAGCAGCTCGGCAGGGGGAACTGAAGCTTTCTTT
CASSSAGGTEAFF
>TRBV11-2|TRBJ1-1|NA|many
TGTGCCAGCAGCTACCTTACCGCCCGGGGGGAAGCTTTCTTT
CASSYLTARGEAFF
>TRBV6-2/TRBV6-3|TRBJ1-6|NA|NA
TGTGCCAGCGCCCAGAGTAGGCCCAATTCACCCCTCCACTTT
CASAQSRPNSPLHF
>TRBV4-2|TRBJ1-6|NA|few
TGTGCCAGCAGCCAAGATACAGGGAACTCACCCCTCCACTTT
CASSQDTGNSPLHF
>TRBV5-1|TRBJ1-5|TRBD1|NA
TGCGCCAGCAGCCCAGGGACAGGGGTAATGACCAATCAGCCCCAGCATTTT
CASSPGTGVMTNQPQHF
>TRBV28|TRBJ2-7|TRBD1|NA
TGTGCCAGCGCCGGGACAGGGCGGTCCTACGAGCAGTACTTC
CASAGTGRSYEQYF
>TRBV28|TRBJ2-7|TRBD1|NA
TGTGCCAGCGATGGGGACAGCTACGAGCAGTACTTC
CASDGDSYEQYF
>TRBV7-9|TRBJ2-7|TRBD2|many
TGTGCCAGCAGCTTAGTGTTGGCGGGAGAGTTCTACGAGCAGTACTTC
CASSLVLAGEFYEQYF
>TRBV18|TRBJ2-3|TRBD2|NA
TGTGCCAGCTCACCACCGGGAGGGGCCCCCACAGATACGCAGTATTTT
CASSPPGGAPTDTQYF
>TRBV4-3|TRBJ1-2|NA|NA
TGCGCCAGCAGCCGGATCCTGGACGCGGATAACTATGGCTACACCTTC
CASSRILDADNYGYTF
>TRBV15|TRBJ1-5|NA|few
TGTGCCACCAGCAGAGGGACCAACGGAAGGGAGCCCCAGCATTTT
CATSRGTNGREPQHF
>TRBV20-1|TRBJ2-5|TRBD2|many
TGCAGTGCTCGAGGGACTAGCGGGACTGGCGCGGAGACCCAGTACTTC
CSARGTSGTGAETQYF
>TRBV6-2/TRBV6-3|TRBJ2-6|NA|NA
TGTGCCAGCAGTCGAGAAAACTCTGGGGCCAACGTCCTGACTTTC
CASSRENSGANVLTF
>TRBV7-3|TRBJ2-2|TRBD1|many
TGTGCCAGCAGCTTATACGGGCAGGGGGTCACCGGGGAGCTGTTTTTT
CASSLYGQGVTGELFF
>TRBV15|TRBJ1-2|NA|NA
TGTGCCACCAGCGGTAACCCAGGGGTTCCCTATGGCTACACCTTC
CATSGNPGVPYGYTF
>TRBV18|TRBJ2-7|TRBD1|many
TGTGCCAGCTCACCACCGACAGGGTACTCCTACGAGCAGTACTTC
CASSPPTGYSYEQYF
>TRBV2|TRBJ2-7|NA|few
TGTGCCAGCAGTGAATTTGGTCCGCCTGCCGAGCAGTACTTC
CASSEFGPPAEQYF
>TRBV7-2|TRBJ1-4|NA|many
TGTGCCAGCAGCTTAGAGGGGAGCAATGAAAAACTGTTTTTT
CASSLEGSNEKLFF
>TRBV7-2|TRBJ1-5|TRBD1|many
TGTGCCAGCAGCCTCAGACAGGGTAATCAGCCCCAGCATTTT
CASSLRQGNQPQHF
>TRBV7-2|TRBJ2-3|TRBD2|many
TGTGCCAGCAGCCGAGGAGGACTAGCGGGGGGCCCCGATACGCAGTATTTT
CASSRGGLAGGPDTQYF
>TRBV7-6|TRBJ1-1|NA|many
TGTGCCAGCAGACCCACCGGGACTGTCCTTAACACTGAAGCTTTCTTT
CASRPTGTVLNTEAFF
>TRBV7-9|TRBJ1-2|NA|NA
TGTGCCAGCAGCTTGACAGGCCAATCCGACACCTTC
CASSLTGQSDTF
>TRBV19|TRBJ2-2|TRBD1|few
TGTGCCAGTACCCACAGAACCGGGACAGGGGTCGGGGAGCTGTTTTTT
CASTHRTGTGVGELFF
>TRBV11-3|TRBJ2-5|NA|many
TGTGCCAGCAGCCCGAGTGCGGCTGGTCCCCAGTACTTC
CASSPSAAGPQYF
>TRBV7-2|TRBJ2-5|TRBD2|many
TGTGCCAGCAGCGGACGACTAGCGGGAACCTTAAGAGATACCCAGTACTTC
CASSGRLAGTLRDTQYF